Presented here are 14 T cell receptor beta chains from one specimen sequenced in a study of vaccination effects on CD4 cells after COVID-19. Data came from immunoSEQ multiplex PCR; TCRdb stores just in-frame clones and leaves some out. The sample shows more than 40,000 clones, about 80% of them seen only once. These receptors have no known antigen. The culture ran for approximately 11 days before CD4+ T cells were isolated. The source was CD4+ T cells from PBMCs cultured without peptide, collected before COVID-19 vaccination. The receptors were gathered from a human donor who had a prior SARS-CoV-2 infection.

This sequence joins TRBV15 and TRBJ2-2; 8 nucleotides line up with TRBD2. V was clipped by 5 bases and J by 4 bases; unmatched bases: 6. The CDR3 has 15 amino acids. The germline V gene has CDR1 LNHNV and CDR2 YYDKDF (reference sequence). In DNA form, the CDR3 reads TGTGCCACCAGCGGGACGCGGGAGGTCACCGGGGAGCTGTTTTTT. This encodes CATSGTREVTGELFF.

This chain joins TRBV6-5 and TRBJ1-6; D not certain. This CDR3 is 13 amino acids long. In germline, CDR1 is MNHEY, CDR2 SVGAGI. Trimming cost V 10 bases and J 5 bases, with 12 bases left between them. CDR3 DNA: TGTGCCACCCATCTCGGGGATAATTCACCCCTCCACTTT. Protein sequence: CATHLGDNSPLHF.

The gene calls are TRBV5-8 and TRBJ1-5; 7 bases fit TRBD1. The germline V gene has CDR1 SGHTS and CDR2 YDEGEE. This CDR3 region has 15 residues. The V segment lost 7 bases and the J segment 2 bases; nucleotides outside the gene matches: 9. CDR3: CASHRGGLGNQPQHF. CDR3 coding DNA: TGTGCCAGCCACAGGGGTGGTTTGGGCAATCAGCCCCAGCATTTT.

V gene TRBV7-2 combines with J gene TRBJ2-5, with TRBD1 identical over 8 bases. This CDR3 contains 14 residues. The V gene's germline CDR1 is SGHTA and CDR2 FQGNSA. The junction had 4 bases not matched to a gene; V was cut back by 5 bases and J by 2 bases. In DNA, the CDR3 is TGTGCCAGCAGCAGGACAGGGAATCAAGAGACCCAGTACTTC. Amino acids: CASSRTGNQETQYF.

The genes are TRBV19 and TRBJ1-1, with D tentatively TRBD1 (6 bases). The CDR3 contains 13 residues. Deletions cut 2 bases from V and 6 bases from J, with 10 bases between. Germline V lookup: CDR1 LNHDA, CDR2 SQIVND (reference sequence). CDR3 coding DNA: TGTGCCAGTAGTATAACGGCAGGGGCTGAAGCTTTCTTT. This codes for CASSITAGAEAFF.

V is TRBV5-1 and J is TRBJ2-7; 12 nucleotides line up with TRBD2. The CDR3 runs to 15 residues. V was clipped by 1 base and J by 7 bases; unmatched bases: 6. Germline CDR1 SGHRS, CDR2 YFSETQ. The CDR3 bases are TGCGCCAGCAGCTTGTCTAGCGGGAGGGCCGGGGAGCAGTACTTC. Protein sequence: CASSLSSGRAGEQYF.

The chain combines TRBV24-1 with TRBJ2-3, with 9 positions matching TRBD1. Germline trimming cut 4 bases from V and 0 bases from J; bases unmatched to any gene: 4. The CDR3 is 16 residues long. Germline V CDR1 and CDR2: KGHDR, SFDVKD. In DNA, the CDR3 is TGTGCCACCAGTGACTCCGGACAGGGGAGCACAGATACGCAGTATTTT. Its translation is CATSDSGQGSTDTQYF.

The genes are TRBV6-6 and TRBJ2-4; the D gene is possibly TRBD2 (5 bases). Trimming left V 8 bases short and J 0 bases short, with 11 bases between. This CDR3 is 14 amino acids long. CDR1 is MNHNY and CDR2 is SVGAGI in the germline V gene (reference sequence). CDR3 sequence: CASQSGLAKNIQYF. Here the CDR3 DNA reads TGTGCCAGCCAAAGTGGACTAGCCAAAAACATTCAGTACTTC.

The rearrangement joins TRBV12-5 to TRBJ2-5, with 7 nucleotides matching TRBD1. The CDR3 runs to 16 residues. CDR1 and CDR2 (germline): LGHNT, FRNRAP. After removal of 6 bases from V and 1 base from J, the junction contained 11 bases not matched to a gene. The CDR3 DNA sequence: TGTGCTAGTGGCCCCGGGACAGCTCCTTTCCAAGAGACCCAGTACTTC. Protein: CASGPGTAPFQETQYF.

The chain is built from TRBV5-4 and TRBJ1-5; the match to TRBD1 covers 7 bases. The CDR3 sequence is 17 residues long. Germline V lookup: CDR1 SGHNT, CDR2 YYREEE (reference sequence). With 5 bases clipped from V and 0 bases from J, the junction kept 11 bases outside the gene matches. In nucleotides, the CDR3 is TGTGCCAGCAGTCGAAGGGACAGCCGATATAGCAATCAGCCCCAGCATTTT. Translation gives CASSRRDSRYSNQPQHF. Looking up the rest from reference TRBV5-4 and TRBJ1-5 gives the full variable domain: ETGVTQSPTHLIKTRGQQVTLRCSSQSGHNTVSWYQQALGQGPQFIFQYYREEENGRGNFPPRFSGLQFPNYSSELNVNALELDDSALYLCASSRRDSRYSNQPQHFGDGTRLSIL.

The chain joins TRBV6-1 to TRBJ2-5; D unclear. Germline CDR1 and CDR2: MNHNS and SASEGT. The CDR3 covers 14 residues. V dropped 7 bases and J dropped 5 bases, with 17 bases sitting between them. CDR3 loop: CASISPLARETQYF. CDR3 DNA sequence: TGTGCCAGCATTTCCCCCTTGGCCCGGGAGACCCAGTACTTC.

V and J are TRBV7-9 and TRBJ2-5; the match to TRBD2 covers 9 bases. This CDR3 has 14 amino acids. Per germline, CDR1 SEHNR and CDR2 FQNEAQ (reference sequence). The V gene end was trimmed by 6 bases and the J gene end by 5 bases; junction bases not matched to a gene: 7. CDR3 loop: CASSLMAGGETQYF. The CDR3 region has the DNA TGTGCCAGCAGTCTTATGGCGGGAGGGGAGACCCAGTACTTC.

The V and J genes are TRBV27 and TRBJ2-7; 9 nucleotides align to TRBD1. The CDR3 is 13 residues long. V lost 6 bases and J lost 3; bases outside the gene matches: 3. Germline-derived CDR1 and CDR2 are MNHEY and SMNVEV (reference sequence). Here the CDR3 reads CASRRQGVYEQYF. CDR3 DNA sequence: TGTGCCAGCAGGCGACAGGGGGTCTACGAGCAGTACTTC.

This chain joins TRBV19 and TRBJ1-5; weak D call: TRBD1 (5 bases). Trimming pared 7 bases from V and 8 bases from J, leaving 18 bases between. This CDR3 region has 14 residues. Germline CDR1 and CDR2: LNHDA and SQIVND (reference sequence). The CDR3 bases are TGTGCCAGTACGTCGAAGGGGTCGCTGGAGCCCCAGCATTTT. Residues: CASTSKGSLEPQHF.